The sequence of this T cell receptor (beta chain) was determined in a study of blood T cells in healthy people across ages. CDR1 and CDR2 from the germline V gene are LNHNV and YYDKDF (reference sequence). The CDR3 sequence is 14 residues long. V was cut by 3 bases and J by 4 bases, with 12 bases left in between. Combining a sample-barcoded 5' primer with a J-beta primer mix, a second PCR ran for roughly 6 to 12 cycles. TCRdb re-derived calls from the 5' RACE reads in MiXCR, one entry per CDR3 protein. The table shows 790,000 or so distinct CDR3 sequences, with approximately 60% occurring only once. The specimen sequenced was blood. The chain combines TRBV15 with TRBJ1-2; D perhaps matches TRBD1 (6 bases). This receptor was taken from a man in his forties in good health. The CDR3 is CATSSARGVYGYTF. Here the CDR3 DNA reads TGTGCCACCAGCAGTGCTAGGGGGGTCTATGGCTACACCTTC. The entire variable domain, with the rest obtained from reference TRBV15 and TRBJ1-2, is as follows: DAMVIQNPRYQVTQFGKPVTLSCSQTLNHNVMYWYQQKSSQAPKLLFHYYDKDFNNEADTPDNFQSRRPNTSFCFLDIRSPGLGDTAMYLCATSSARGVYGYTFGSGTRLTVV.